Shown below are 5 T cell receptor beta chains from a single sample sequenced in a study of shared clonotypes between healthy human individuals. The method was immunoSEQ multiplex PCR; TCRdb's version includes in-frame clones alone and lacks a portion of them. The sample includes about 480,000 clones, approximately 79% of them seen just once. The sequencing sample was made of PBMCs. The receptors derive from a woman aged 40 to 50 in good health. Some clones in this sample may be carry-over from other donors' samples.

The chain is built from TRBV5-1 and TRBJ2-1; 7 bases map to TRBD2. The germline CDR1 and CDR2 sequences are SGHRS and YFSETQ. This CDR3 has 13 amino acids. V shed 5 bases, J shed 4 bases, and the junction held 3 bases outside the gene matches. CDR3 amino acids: CASRTSAYNEQFF. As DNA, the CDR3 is TGCGCCAGCAGAACTAGCGCGTACAATGAGCAGTTCTTC.

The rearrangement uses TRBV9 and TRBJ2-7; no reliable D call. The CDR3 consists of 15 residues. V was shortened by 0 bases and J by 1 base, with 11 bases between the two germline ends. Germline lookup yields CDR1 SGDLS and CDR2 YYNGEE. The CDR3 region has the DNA TGTGCCAGCAGCGTAGGATACACTAAGTCCTACGAGCAGTACTTC. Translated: CASSVGYTKSYEQYF.

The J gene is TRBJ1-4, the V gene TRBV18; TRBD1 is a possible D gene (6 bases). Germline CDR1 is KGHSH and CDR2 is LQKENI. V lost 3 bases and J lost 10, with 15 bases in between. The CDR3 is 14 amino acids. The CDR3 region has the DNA TGTGCCAGCTCACCGGAACAGGGAGCCCCAAAACTGTTTTTT. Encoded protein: CASSPEQGAPKLFF.

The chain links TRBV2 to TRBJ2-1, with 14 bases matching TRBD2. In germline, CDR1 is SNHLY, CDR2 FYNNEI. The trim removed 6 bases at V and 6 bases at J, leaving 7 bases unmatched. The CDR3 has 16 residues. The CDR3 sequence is CASRRGTSGSANEQFF. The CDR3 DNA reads TGTGCCAGCAGACGCGGGACTAGCGGGAGTGCCAATGAGCAGTTCTTC.

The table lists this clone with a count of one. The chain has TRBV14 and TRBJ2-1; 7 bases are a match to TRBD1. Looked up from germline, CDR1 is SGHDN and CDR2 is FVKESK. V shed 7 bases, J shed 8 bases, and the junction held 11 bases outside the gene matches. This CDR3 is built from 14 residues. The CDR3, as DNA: TGTGCCAGCAAAGACCGGGACAGAAGGGATGAGCAGTTCTTC. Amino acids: CASKDRDRRDEQFF.